The present TCR beta chain was sequenced within a study of beta chain features in type 1 diabetes. Study details: Patients shared similar age, gender and cell yields with healthy donors. The number of sorted cells examined across all samples was around 110 million. Study observations and caveats: Type 1 diabetes patients had moderately but significantly shorter TCRB CDR3s in all four CD4+ subsets.

The table lists this clone with a few counts. Antigen specificity is unknown. All of the isolated RNA was reverse transcribed, so expressed TCRB transcripts were sequenced. Profiled with immunoSEQ multiplex PCR; TCRdb holds only in-frame clones, not every one. This table holds 230,000 or so clones, 16% found once. The origin of this receptor is a man aged 25 to 45 with type 1 diabetes. The sequenced material came from naive CD4+ T cells from blood.

The CDR3 DNA sequence: TGTGCCAGCAGCACCCTAGGTGGGTCCCGTGAGACCCAGTACTTC. Residues: CASSTLGGSRETQYF. The chain is built from TRBV13 and TRBJ2-5, with D unresolved. The CDR3 spans 15 residues. Germline V gene sequence: CDR1 PRHDT, CDR2 FYEKMQ (reference sequence). Between the trimmed V and J ends, which lost 5 bases and 5 bases, there was a span of 18 bases.